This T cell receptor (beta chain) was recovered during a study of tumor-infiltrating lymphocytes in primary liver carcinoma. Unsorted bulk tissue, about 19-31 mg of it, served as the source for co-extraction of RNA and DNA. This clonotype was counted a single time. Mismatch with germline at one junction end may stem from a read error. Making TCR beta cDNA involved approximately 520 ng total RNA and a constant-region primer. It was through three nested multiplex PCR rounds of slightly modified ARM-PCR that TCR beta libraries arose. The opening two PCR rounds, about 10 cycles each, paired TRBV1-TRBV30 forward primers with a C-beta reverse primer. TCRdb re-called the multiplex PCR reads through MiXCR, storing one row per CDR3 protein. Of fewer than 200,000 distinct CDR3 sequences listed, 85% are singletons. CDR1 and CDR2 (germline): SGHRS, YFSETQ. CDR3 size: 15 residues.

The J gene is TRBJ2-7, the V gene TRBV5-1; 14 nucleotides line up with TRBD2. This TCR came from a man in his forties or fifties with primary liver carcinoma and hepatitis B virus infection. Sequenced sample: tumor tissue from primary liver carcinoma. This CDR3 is CASSVGTSGSPEEYF. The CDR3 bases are TGTGCCAGCAGCGTGGGGACTAGCGGGAGCCCCGAGGAGTACTTC.